Following are 14 T cell receptor beta chains from one sample sequenced in a study of shared clonotypes between healthy human individuals. Repertoires were generated with immunoSEQ multiplex PCR, while TCRdb's copy carries only in-frame clones and drops some. The profile shows over 2 million clones, around 92% of them singletons. The sequenced material came from naive CD4+ T cells from PBMCs. Subset noted: CD45RA+ positively selected. These receptor sequences come from a man aged 18 to 35 in good health. Some clones in this sample may be carry-over from other donors' samples.

The chain employs TRBV6-5 and TRBJ2-7; 7 bases are shared with TRBD2. This CDR3 contains 15 residues. V lost 0 bases and J lost 2; bases outside the gene matches: 4. Germline V gene lookup returns CDR1 MNHEY and CDR2 SVGAGI. In nucleotides, the CDR3 is TGTGCCAGCAGTTACTCTGCGGGAGCAACCTACGAGCAGTACTTC. Its protein is CASSYSAGATYEQYF.

V is TRBV28 and J is TRBJ2-1, with 12 bases fitting TRBD2. CDR3 length: 14 amino acids. In germline, CDR1 is MDHEN, CDR2 SYDVKM. V lost 6 bases and J lost 8; bases outside the gene matches: 5. This chain's CDR3 is CASRTSGSRDEQFF. CDR3 bases: TGTGCCAGCAGGACTAGCGGGAGCAGAGATGAGCAGTTCTTC.

The J gene is TRBJ2-2, the V gene TRBV10-3, with TRBD1 matching over 7 bases. Germline CDR1 reads ENHRY; CDR2 reads SYGVKD. CDR3 length: 14 residues. The J segment lost 5 bases and the V segment lost 6 bases, leaving 6 bases of the junction unmatched. CDR3 DNA sequence: TGTGCCATCAGGACAGGGTTGGGGACCGGGGAGCTGTTTTTT. This gives the protein CAIRTGLGTGELFF.

In its sample, this clone was seen a few times. The rearrangement links TRBV19 to TRBJ1-2, with a weak D call TRBD1 (6 bases). Germline V gene sequence: CDR1 LNHDA, CDR2 SQIVND (reference sequence). The V end was cut by 5 bases, the J end by 3 bases, with 19 bases between. This CDR3 is 16 amino acids long. The CDR3 protein is CASSPPLGTGYYGYTF. DNA for the CDR3: TGTGCCAGTAGTCCCCCCCTGGGCACAGGGTACTATGGCTACACCTTC.

The rearrangement uses TRBV18 and TRBJ2-3; 13 nucleotides line up with TRBD2. CDR1 and CDR2 from the germline V gene are KGHSH and LQKENI. The J segment lost 0 bases and the V segment lost 5 bases, leaving 11 bases of the junction unmatched. The CDR3 is 19 residues long. The CDR3 DNA sequence: TGTGCCAGCTCAGCCTACCCCTCGACTAGCGGGAGGAGCACAGATACGCAGTATTTT. Translation: CASSAYPSTSGRSTDTQYF.

This chain uses TRBV6-6 with TRBJ1-2, with D possibly TRBD1 on 5 matching bases. CDR3 length: 14 amino acids. CDR1 and CDR2 from the germline V gene are MNHNY and SVGAGI (reference sequence). The V and J ends lost 7 bases and 1 base respectively, with 13 bases between them. Here the CDR3 DNA reads TGTGCCAGCAATGCCGGGACGGGTAACTATGGCTACACCTTC. Amino acid sequence: CASNAGTGNYGYTF.

V is TRBV7-9 and J is TRBJ2-3, with no clear D. The germline CDR1 and CDR2 sequences are SEHNR and FQNEAQ (reference sequence). This CDR3 is built from 13 residues. V was shortened by 2 bases and J by 5 bases, with 8 bases between the two germline ends. As DNA, the CDR3 is TGTGCCAGCAGCTTACCCTATGTAGATACGCAGTATTTT. Amino acids: CASSLPYVDTQYF. The whole variable domain, filled in from reference TRBV7-9 and TRBJ2-3, reads DTGVSQNPRHKITKRGQNVTFRCDPISEHNRLYWYRQTLGQGPEFLTYFQNEAQLEKSRLLSDRFSAERPKGSFSTLEIQRTEQGDSAMYLCASSLPYVDTQYFGPGTRLTVL.

V gene TRBV28 combines with J gene TRBJ1-5; D remains ambiguous. The V end was cut by 3 bases, the J end by 5 bases, with 17 bases between. The CDR3 is made up of 16 amino acids. CDR1 is MDHEN, CDR2 SYDVKM, per germline. The CDR3 sequence is CASSFFWMRRYQPQHF. CDR3 DNA: TGTGCCAGCAGTTTCTTTTGGATGAGGCGTTATCAGCCCCAGCATTTT.

V usage is TRBV14 and J usage is TRBJ2-5; TRBD2 is a possible D gene (5 bases). The CDR3 runs 13 residues. Germline V CDR1 and CDR2: SGHDN, FVKESK. The V end was cut by 2 bases, the J end by 5 bases, with 9 bases between. The DNA of the CDR3 is TGTGCCAGCAGCCAAAATCAGCGGGAGACCCAGTACTTC. Translated, it gives CASSQNQRETQYF.

The V call is TRBV2, the J call TRBJ1-1; unclear D gene. The V gene lost 3 bases and the J gene lost 1 base, with 12 bases spanning the gap. The CDR3 sequence is 15 residues long. Germline values: CDR1 SNHLY, CDR2 FYNNEI. The CDR3: CASSDPGGKNTEAFF. DNA of the CDR3: TGTGCCAGCAGTGATCCGGGAGGGAAGAACACTGAAGCTTTCTTT.

CDR3 sequence reads: CASSQGDYRNEQFF. The CDR3 DNA reads as TGCGCCAGCAGCCAAGGGGACTATCGCAATGAGCAGTTCTTC. The V call is TRBV4-1, the J call TRBJ2-1, with TRBD2 matching over 7 bases. The trim removed 1 base at V and 6 bases at J, leaving 3 bases unmatched. The length of the CDR3 is 14 residues. In germline, CDR1 is MGHRA, CDR2 YSYEKL.

This chain joins TRBV29-1 and TRBJ1-1; D possibly corresponds to TRBD1 (5 bases). The CDR3 runs to 14 residues. V was clipped by 4 bases and J by 1 base, with 13 bases between them. Germline V gives CDR1 SQVTM, CDR2 ANQGSEA. This CDR3 is CSVGVLGENTEAFF. The CDR3 DNA is TGCAGCGTTGGGGTGTTGGGGGAGAACACTGAAGCTTTCTTT.

CDR3: CASSWGTGDSPLHF. The CDR3 bases are TGTGCCAGCAGCTGGGGGACAGGGGATTCACCCCTCCACTTT. The rearrangement uses TRBV5-6 and TRBJ1-6; the match to TRBD1 covers 10 bases. Per the germline V gene, CDR1 is SGHDT and CDR2 is YYEEEE. The CDR3 consists of 14 residues. The ends lost 3 bases at V and 8 bases at J; junction bases unmatched: 2.

This clone was seen a handful of times. The chain uses TRBV19 and TRBJ2-2; D might be TRBD1 (6 bases). This CDR3 has 15 amino acids. V lost 3 bases and J 2 bases, leaving 10 bases between the germline ends. CDR1 and CDR2 (germline): LNHDA, SQIVND (reference sequence). The DNA of the CDR3 is TGTGCCAGTAGTATCGACAGGCATAACACCGGGGAGCTGTTTTTT. It yields the protein CASSIDRHNTGELFF. The full variable domain, rest sourced from reference TRBV19 and TRBJ2-2, is DGGITQSPKYLFRKEGQNVTLSCEQNLNHDAMYWYRQDPGQGLRLIYYSQIVNDFQKGDIAEGYSVSREKKESFPLTVTSAQKNPTAFYLCASSIDRHNTGELFFGEGSRLTVL.